This T cell receptor beta chain was identified during a study of blood T cell repertoires in COVID-19. Methods used by the authors: Estimation of nucleated cell counts relied on the amplification of reference gene primers. Sequenced by immunoSEQ multiplex PCR; TCRdb stores in-frame clones only, minus some. The V and J calls and clone size are taken from that table; D and trimming were inferred from the DNA. This table has some 31,000 clones, 60% to 80% appearing once. V lost 5 bases to trimming and J lost 0 bases; unmatched junction nucleotides: 10. Germline CDR1 and CDR2: SGHTA and FQGNSA. The CDR3 extends over 18 amino acids.

The sample consisted of peripheral blood. This chain joins TRBV7-2 and TRBJ2-1; 10 bases match TRBD2. The receptor was isolated from a woman in her 70s with active or convalescent COVID-19. The CDR3 spells CASSTYGTSASSYNEQFF. CDR3 sequence (DNA): TGTGCCAGCAGCACCTACGGGACTAGCGCGAGCTCCTACAATGAGCAGTTCTTC.